This TCR beta chain was captured by sequencing in a study of blood T cell repertoires in COVID-19. The assay was immunoSEQ multiplex PCR, and TCRdb's table has in-frame clones only and misses some. This table has about 250,000 clones, 65% to 90% appearing once. J was trimmed by 4 bases and V by 7 bases; bases with no gene match: 17. The CDR3 is 16 residues long. The germline CDR1 and CDR2 sequences are SQVTM and ANQGSEA. Living in about two dozen US areas, the participants were between roughly 18 and 90 years of age. Cohorts were assigned according to the clinical history that participants reported. The rearrangement links TRBV29-1 to TRBJ2-5; TRBD1 matches 8 bases. The sequenced material came from PBMCs or T cells enriched from blood (not recorded which). The TCR comes from a woman aged 45-65 years with acute COVID-19. The CDR3 here is CSANPGAGGDGETQYF. CDR3 coding DNA: TGCAGCGCCAACCCGGGGGCAGGGGGCGATGGAGAGACCCAGTACTTC.